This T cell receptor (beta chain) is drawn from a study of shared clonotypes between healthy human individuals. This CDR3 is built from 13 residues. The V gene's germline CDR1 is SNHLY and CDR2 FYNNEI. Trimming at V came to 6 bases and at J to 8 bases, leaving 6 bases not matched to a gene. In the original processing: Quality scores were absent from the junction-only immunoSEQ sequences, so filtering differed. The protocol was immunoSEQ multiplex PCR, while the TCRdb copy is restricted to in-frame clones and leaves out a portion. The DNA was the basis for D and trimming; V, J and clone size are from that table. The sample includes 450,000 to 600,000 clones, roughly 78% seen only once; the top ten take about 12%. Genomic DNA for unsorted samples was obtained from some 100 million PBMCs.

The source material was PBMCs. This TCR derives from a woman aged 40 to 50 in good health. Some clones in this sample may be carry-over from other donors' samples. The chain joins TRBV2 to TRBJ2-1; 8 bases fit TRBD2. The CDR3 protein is CASSSGTSDEQFF. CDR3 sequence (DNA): TGTGCCAGCAGCTCCGGGACTAGTGATGAGCAGTTCTTC. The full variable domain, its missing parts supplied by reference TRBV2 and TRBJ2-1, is EPEVTQTPSHQVTQMGQEVILRCVPISNHLYFYWYRQILGQKVEFLVSFYNNEISEKSEIFDDQFSVERPDGSNFTLKIRSTKLEDSAMYFCASSSGTSDEQFFGPGTRLTVL.